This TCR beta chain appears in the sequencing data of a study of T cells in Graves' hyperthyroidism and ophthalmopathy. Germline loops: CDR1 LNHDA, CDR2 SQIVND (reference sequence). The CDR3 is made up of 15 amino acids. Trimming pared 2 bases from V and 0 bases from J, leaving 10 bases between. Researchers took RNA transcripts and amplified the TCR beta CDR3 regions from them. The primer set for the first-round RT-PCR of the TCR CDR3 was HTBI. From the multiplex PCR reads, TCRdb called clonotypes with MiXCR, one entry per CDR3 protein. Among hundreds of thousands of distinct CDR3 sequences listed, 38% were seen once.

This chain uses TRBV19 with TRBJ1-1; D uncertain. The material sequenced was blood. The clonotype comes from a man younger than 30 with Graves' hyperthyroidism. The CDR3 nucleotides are TGTGCCAGTAGTATATCCGGGCCCATGAACACTGAAGCTTTCTTT. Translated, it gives CASSISGPMNTEAFF.